A selection of T cell receptor beta chains follows, all from one sample in a study of PD-1 blockade in classical Hodgkin lymphoma. The protocol was immunoSEQ multiplex PCR, while the TCRdb copy is restricted to in-frame clones and leaves out a portion. This sample carries over 35,000 clones, around 83% of them seen once, and the ten largest clones take 5.5%. Sequencing was performed on peripheral blood mononuclear cells (PBMCs), taken before the second cycle of nivolumab. The receptors come from a human donor with classical Hodgkin lymphoma. Each CDR3 is given with its conserved first and last residue. The D gene is left open where the match is weak. Size tells how often a clone was seen (once, few, many) or the class of an expanded clone, and some rows leave it out.

J gene	CDR3 length	clone size	V gene	D gene	CDR3 DNA	CDR3 protein
TRBJ1-3	15	.	TRBV28	.	TGTGCCAGCAGTTTATGGGTCAGCTCTGGAAACACCATATATTTT	CASSLWVSSGNTIYF
TRBJ2-1	15	.	TRBV5-1	TRBD2	TGCGCCAGCAGCTTCCTAGCGGGAGGGAACAATGAGCAGTTCTTC	CASSFLAGGNNEQFF
TRBJ2-2	15	.	TRBV28	TRBD1	TGTGCCAGCAGTCCTAACAGGGGGCGGACCGGGGAGCTGTTTTTT	CASSPNRGRTGELFF
TRBJ1-4	12	.	TRBV25-1	.	TGTGCCAGCAGTCCTATTGGGGAAAAACTGTTTTTT	CASSPIGEKLFF
TRBJ1-1	13	once	TRBV6-6	.	TGTGCCAGCAGTTTCGGTACCAACACTGAAGCTTTCTTT	CASSFGTNTEAFF
TRBJ2-1	15	.	TRBV19	.	TGTGCCAGTAGTATCCAGGACAGTCGTTACAATGAGCAGTTCTTC	CASSIQDSRYNEQFF
TRBJ2-7	12	once	TRBV27	.	TGTGCCAGCAGTTCGACGAGGGGGGAGCAGTACTTC	CASSSTRGEQYF
TRBJ2-7	14	once	TRBV6-5	.	TGTGCCAGCAGCCGTAAGTGGGACTCCTACGAGCAGTACTTC	CASSRKWDSYEQYF
TRBJ2-5	15	.	TRBV9	TRBD1	TGTGCCAGCAGCGTAGGGACAGGGGGCTGGGAGACCCAGTACTTC	CASSVGTGGWETQYF
TRBJ2-3	13	.	TRBV2	TRBD1	TGTGCCAGCACGCAGGGGGCAGCAGATACGCAGTATTTT	CASTQGAADTQYF
TRBJ2-3	11	.	TRBV12-5	.	TGTGCTAGTGGTTTTAAAGATACGCAGTATTTT	CASGFKDTQYF
TRBJ1-6	14	.	TRBV7-8	.	TGTGCCAGCAGCTTACAACAGCCAAATTCACCCCTCCACTTT	CASSLQQPNSPLHF
TRBJ1-1	13	.	TRBV11-1	TRBD1	TGTGCCAGCAGCCGGACAGGGAGCACTGAAGCTTTCTTT	CASSRTGSTEAFF
TRBJ1-4	15	.	TRBV4-3	.	TGCGCCAGCAGCCAAGCGGGGGACTTGGCTGAAAAACTGTTTTTT	CASSQAGDLAEKLFF
TRBJ1-1	13	.	TRBV7-3	TRBD1	TGTGCCAGCAGCCGGGGACAGGCCACTGAAGCTTTCTTT	CASSRGQATEAFF
TRBJ1-2	14	.	TRBV19	TRBD1	TGTGCCAGTAGTACCCGGGACAGGTCCTATGGCTACACCTTC	CASSTRDRSYGYTF
TRBJ1-4	16	.	TRBV12-5	.	TGTGCTAGTGGTTTTGGTCGTGCCAGAACTAATGAAAAACTGTTTTTT	CASGFGRARTNEKLFF
TRBJ2-1	15	.	TRBV2	TRBD2	TGTGCCAGCTCGTTCGGGACTAGCGGGTCCAATGAGCAGTTCTTC	CASSFGTSGSNEQFF
TRBJ2-1	13	.	TRBV11-2	.	TGTGCCAGCAGCTACCTCGATACAGCTGAGCAGTTCTTC	CASSYLDTAEQFF
TRBJ1-4	14	.	TRBV7-9	.	TGTGCCAGCCAAGAGGGCAGGAGAGGTGAAAAACTGTTTTTT	CASQEGRRGEKLFF
TRBJ2-1	11	.	TRBV25-1	.	TGTGCCAGCAGTGAATATAATGAGCAGTTCTTC	CASSEYNEQFF
TRBJ2-5	14	.	TRBV28	TRBD2	TGTGCCAGCAGTTTAACGGGACTAGGAGAGACCCAGTACTTC	CASSLTGLGETQYF
TRBJ1-4	15	.	TRBV7-9	TRBD1	TGTGCCAGCAGCCCCGACAGGGGGCGGGATGAAAAACTGTTTTTT	CASSPDRGRDEKLFF
TRBJ2-2	17	.	TRBV7-7	TRBD1	TGTGCTAGCAGCTTAGGAACAGGGGGCTTAAACACCGGGGAGCTGTTTTTT	CASSLGTGGLNTGELFF
TRBJ2-1	15	.	TRBV28	.	TGTGCCAGCAGTTTAAAGGGTTACTCCTACAATGAGCAGTTCTTC	CASSLKGYSYNEQFF
TRBJ2-5	17	.	TRBV9	TRBD2	TGTGCCAGCAGCACCTGGGGGCAAGCGGGAGGCCAAGAGACCCAGTACTTC	CASSTWGQAGGQETQYF
TRBJ2-7	15	few	TRBV6-6	.	TGTGCCAGCAGTTACGGGGACGGGAGCTCCTACGAGCAGTACTTC	CASSYGDGSSYEQYF
TRBJ1-2	16	once	TRBV28	.	TGTGCCAGCAGTTTACGGGGGCTGGGGGGCGGAGGCGGCTACACCTTC	CASSLRGLGGGGGYTF
TRBJ1-1	18	.	TRBV10-2	.	TGCGCCAGCAGTGATAGCTGGGCAGGGAGGGAGATGAACACTGAAGCTTTCTTT	CASSDSWAGREMNTEAFF
TRBJ2-7	13	.	TRBV7-8	.	TGTGCCAGCAGCTCGACATGGGGGAACGAGCAGTACTTC	CASSSTWGNEQYF
TRBJ1-1	14	.	TRBV19	.	TGTGCCAGTAGTCTCAGGGGCCGGAACACTGAAGCTTTCTTT	CASSLRGRNTEAFF
TRBJ1-5	15	.	TRBV4-3	.	TGCGCCAGCAGCCAAGCTCTCGGGATGGTTCAGCCCCAGCATTTT	CASSQALGMVQPQHF
TRBJ2-2	15	few	TRBV4-1	TRBD1	TGCGCCAGCAGCACGGGACAGGTAGACACCGGGGAGCTGTTTTTT	CASSTGQVDTGELFF
TRBJ2-1	16	.	TRBV18	TRBD2	TGTGCCAGCTCACCACCGGACGGGAGGGCCTACAATGAGCAGTTCTTC	CASSPPDGRAYNEQFF
TRBJ1-1	15	.	TRBV5-1	.	TGCGCCAGCAGCTTGGACGGGGGGCTGGACACTGAAGCTTTCTTT	CASSLDGGLDTEAFF
TRBJ2-7	13	.	TRBV5-1	TRBD1	TGCGCCAGCAGGAAAGGACAGGGATACGAGCAGTACTTC	CASRKGQGYEQYF
TRBJ2-3	16	.	TRBV19	.	TGTGCCAGTAGTGTACTACAGGGGACTAGCACAGATACGCAGTATTTT	CASSVLQGTSTDTQYF
TRBJ2-3	15	.	TRBV6-1	TRBD2	TGTGCCAGCAGTGACGGGAGGGTAAGGGCAGATACGCAGTATTTT	CASSDGRVRADTQYF
TRBJ2-1	13	.	TRBV7-2	.	TGTGCCAGCAGCTATAGCGAGGGGAATGAGCAGTTCTTC	CASSYSEGNEQFF
TRBJ2-3	15	.	TRBV9	TRBD2	TGTGCCAGCAGCGGTAGCGGGAGAGGTGCAGATACGCAGTATTTT	CASSGSGRGADTQYF
TRBJ1-1	13	.	TRBV28	.	TGTGCCAGCAGTGAGGGCGGGAACACTGAAGCTTTCTTT	CASSEGGNTEAFF
TRBJ2-4	12	.	TRBV6-1	.	TGTGCCAGCCAGCTAGCCAAAAACATTCAGTACTTC	CASQLAKNIQYF
TRBJ2-1	17	once	TRBV5-6	.	TGTGCCAGCAGCTTGAGGGGGGAAGGGGTTCTTTACAATGAGCAGTTCTTC	CASSLRGEGVLYNEQFF
TRBJ1-5	14	.	TRBV10-1	.	TGCGCCAGCAGTGAGTCGGCTGGGCTACAGCCCCAGCATTTT	CASSESAGLQPQHF
TRBJ2-2	14	.	TRBV19	.	TGTGCCAGTAGTAGTGACTTTACCACCGGGGAGCTGTTTTTT	CASSSDFTTGELFF
TRBJ2-1	13	once	TRBV19	.	TGTGCCAGCGCGGTGAGCTCCTACAATGAGCAGTTCTTC	CASAVSSYNEQFF
TRBJ2-3	15	once	TRBV6-6	.	TGTGCCAGCAGTCCGGCCGGGTCTAGCACAGATACGCAGTATTTT	CASSPAGSSTDTQYF
TRBJ2-2	16	.	TRBV28	TRBD2	TGTGCCAGCAAGCCTAGCGGGGGGGTCAACACCGGGGAGCTGTTTTTT	CASKPSGGVNTGELFF
TRBJ2-3	15	.	TRBV7-3	TRBD2	TGTGCCAGCAGCGTCCGGGACTATCTCACAGATACGCAGTATTTT	CASSVRDYLTDTQYF
TRBJ1-1	14	.	TRBV19	.	TGTGCCAGTAGTATGGCCAGAGAGAACACTGAAGCTTTCTTT	CASSMARENTEAFF
TRBJ2-3	15	once	TRBV2	TRBD2	TGTGCCAGCAGTGACTTCGCGGGAGACACAGATACGCAGTATTTT	CASSDFAGDTDTQYF
TRBJ2-1	17	.	TRBV5-4	.	TGTGCCAGCAGCTTGCCGCATAGGGATAGCTCCTACAATGAGCAGTTCTTC	CASSLPHRDSSYNEQFF
TRBJ1-5	13	few	TRBV19	.	TGTGCCAGTACCATAGCAGGAAATCAGCCCCAGCATTTT	CASTIAGNQPQHF